Below, one T cell receptor (beta chain) is given with its context. Its antigen is still unknown. The germline CDR1 and CDR2 sequences are LGHDT and YNNKEL (reference sequence). V lost 3 bases and J lost 2, with 8 bases in between. This CDR3 has 14 residues. This entry comes from a study of vaccination effects on CD4 cells after COVID-19. Only in-frame clones appear in the TCRdb table, and some are missing; sequencing was by immunoSEQ multiplex PCR. The sample carries approximately 70,000 clones, about four fifths recorded once. After expansion with viral peptide pools in the ViraFEST assay, antigen-specific CD4+ T cells were sequenced. Following culture for roughly 10 days, CD4+ T cells were isolated. Vaccinated participants had no history of SARS-CoV-2 infection and tested negative for nucleocapsid antibodies.

The chain couples TRBV3-1 (or the pseudogene TRBV3-2) to TRBJ2-1, with D perhaps TRBD2 (5 bases). Sequences were derived from CD4+ T cells from PBMCs cultured with HCoV-NL63 spike peptides, sampled before COVID-19 vaccination. The receptor was isolated from a human donor who received a COVID-19 vaccine. CDR3 sequence: CASSHGGPYNEQFF. CDR3 in DNA: TGTGCCAGCAGCCATGGCGGGCCCTACAATGAGCAGTTCTTC.